Following are 3 T cell receptor beta chains from one sample sequenced in a study of neurological immune-mediated disorders. TCRdb re-called the 5' RACE reads through MiXCR, storing one row per CDR3 protein. Altogether tens of thousands of distinct CDR3 sequences are present, about 3.5% being singletons, with the ten largest covering 1.5% to 2%. The sequencing input was PBMCs. The receptor set was obtained from a man aged 30 to 39 with multiple sclerosis.

This clonotype was seen ten or more times. This chain links TRBV20-1 with TRBJ2-7; 10 positions agree with TRBD2. The V gene end was trimmed by 1 base and the J gene end by 6 bases; junction bases not matched to a gene: 9. CDR1 and CDR2 (germline): DFQATT, SNEGSKA (reference sequence). The CDR3 totals 15 residues. The DNA for the CDR3 is TGCAGTGCTAGAGCGCCTAGCGGGAGAGCTCTCGAGCAGTACTTC. Its protein is CSARAPSGRALEQYF.

This clonotype was seen repeatedly, ten times or more. This chain joins TRBV5-1 and TRBJ2-2, with a weak D call TRBD2 (5 bases). Trimming removed 1 base at V and 1 base at J, with 5 bases between. The CDR3 totals 14 residues. Germline V gene data show CDR1 as SGHRS and CDR2 as YFSETQ. CDR3 coding DNA: TGCGCCAGCAGCTTGAGCGGGAACACCGGGGAGCTGTTTTTT. Translation gives CASSLSGNTGELFF.

Many counts were recorded for this clonotype. The gene calls are TRBV7-6 and TRBJ2-7, with 10 bases fitting TRBD1. CDR3 length: 13 amino acids. V dropped 3 bases and J dropped 10; count of bases not matched to a gene: 6. The V gene's germline CDR1 is SGHVS and CDR2 FNYEAQ. The CDR3 sequence is CASSFRDRGTQYF. CDR3 nucleotide sequence: TGTGCCAGCAGCTTCCGGGACAGGGGTACCCAGTACTTC.